The clone carrying this TCR beta chain has a count of ten or more. This specimen comes from a study of neurological immune-mediated disorders. Over 190 million TCR-beta sequences from 15-18 subjects came from every sequencing run. TCRdb called the 5' RACE reads again in MiXCR, with one record for every CDR3 protein. The table records 45,000 to 50,000 distinct CDR3 sequences, 3.5% to 5% of them present only once. This CDR3 contains 16 residues. Unmatched junction bases numbered 8, after V lost 3 bases and J lost 9 bases. The V gene's germline CDR1 is SGDLS and CDR2 YYNGEE. The chain couples TRBV9 to TRBJ2-2; 13 bases agree with TRBD2. This receptor was identified in a woman aged 55-70 years with multiple sclerosis. Sample: PBMCs. The CDR3, as DNA: TGTGCCAGCAGCGGCGAACTAGCGGGGGGGCGACGGGAGCTGTTTTTT. Its protein is CASSGELAGGRRELFF.